Detailed here is one T cell receptor beta chain. Authors' data handling: Reference gene primer amplification gave nucleated cell count estimates. TCRdb's table, derived via immunoSEQ multiplex PCR, lists solely in-frame clones and lacks some. V, J and clone size are those of that table, while D and trimming were read from the DNA. The sample holds around 110,000 clones, 90% seen once. V lost 7 bases, J lost 4 bases, and 16 bases lay in between. Germline CDR1 KGHSH, CDR2 LQKENI. The CDR3 is 14 residues long. This sample is part of a study of blood T cell repertoires in COVID-19. At the level of the study: Both acute and convalescent COVID-19 samples were obtained from the United States, Italy and Spain. PBMCs, B-cell-depleted T cells, or T cells provided the cDNA or gDNA that made up the material.

The rearrangement joins TRBV18 to TRBJ1-1; a weak D match, TRBD1 (5 bases). The origin of this receptor is a human donor with active COVID-19. The donor label of this sample is uncertain. Sequenced material: peripheral blood. The CDR3 protein is CASWTRVLGTEAFF. CDR3 bases: TGTGCCAGCTGGACACGGGTTTTAGGCACTGAAGCTTTCTTT.